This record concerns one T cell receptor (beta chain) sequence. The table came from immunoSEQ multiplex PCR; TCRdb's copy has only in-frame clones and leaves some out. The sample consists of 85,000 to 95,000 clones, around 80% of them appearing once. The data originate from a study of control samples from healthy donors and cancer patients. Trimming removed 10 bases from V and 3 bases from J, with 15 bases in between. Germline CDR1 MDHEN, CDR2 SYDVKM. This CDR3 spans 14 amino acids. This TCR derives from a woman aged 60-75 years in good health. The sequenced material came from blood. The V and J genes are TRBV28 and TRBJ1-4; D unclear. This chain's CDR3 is CATKPTEANEKLFF. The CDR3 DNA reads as TGTGCCACCAAGCCGACGGAAGCTAATGAAAAACTGTTTTTT.